The 4 T cell receptor beta chains presented below share a single source sample, sequenced in a study of CD8 T cells in Susac syndrome (dated by TCRdb to the late 2010s). Library preparation employed the immunoSEQ multiplex PCR assay. RNA was extracted with the RNeasy kit and 0.5 to 1 ug was reverse transcribed using random hexamers. TCRdb applied fastp at Q25 and MiXCR to the public reads, then kept only in-frame beta chains. Every entry covers one CDR3 protein and lists the most common genes and DNA from its rows. The sample table lists about 120,000 distinct CDR3 sequences, over 95% of them with a count of one. The ten largest clones capture approximately 0.15% of the sample. The sample comprised CD4+ T cells from PBMCs. These receptors all stem from a human donor with Susac syndrome.

This chain uses TRBV19 with TRBJ2-3; no clear D. This CDR3 is 16 amino acids long. The germline CDR1 and CDR2 sequences are LNHDA and SQIVND (reference sequence). The ends were cut back, 3 bases at V and 0 bases at J, with 13 bases in the middle. The DNA for the CDR3 is TGTGCCAGTAGTATTTCTCTCCCCGGGAGCACAGATACGCAGTATTTT. Translating gives CASSISLPGSTDTQYF.

The V call is TRBV29-1, the J call TRBJ2-3, with 7 bases lining up with TRBD1. The germline gives CDR1 SQVTM, CDR2 ANQGSEA. With 5 bases clipped from V and 0 bases from J, the junction kept 5 bases outside the gene matches. The CDR3 consists of 14 residues. The CDR3 here is CSVSPGQSTDTQYF. CDR3 DNA sequence: TGCAGCGTTTCGCCGGGACAGAGCACAGATACGCAGTATTTT.

V gene TRBV18 combines with J gene TRBJ2-5; D is unresolved. V shed 1 base and J shed 3 bases, with 3 bases lying between them. This CDR3 spans 12 amino acids. The germline CDR1 and CDR2 sequences are KGHSH and LQKENI. The CDR3 nucleotides read TGTGCCAGCTCACCACAGGAAGAGACCCAGTACTTC. Protein sequence: CASSPQEETQYF.

The chain has TRBV20-1 and TRBJ2-3; D ambiguous. Germline V gene data show CDR1 as DFQATT and CDR2 as SNEGSKA (reference sequence). The CDR3 covers 12 residues. With 3 bases removed from V and 0 bases from J, the gap between germline ends came to 4 bases. CDR3 in DNA: TGCAGTGCTAGGACTAGCACAGATACGCAGTATTTT. This codes for CSARTSTDTQYF.